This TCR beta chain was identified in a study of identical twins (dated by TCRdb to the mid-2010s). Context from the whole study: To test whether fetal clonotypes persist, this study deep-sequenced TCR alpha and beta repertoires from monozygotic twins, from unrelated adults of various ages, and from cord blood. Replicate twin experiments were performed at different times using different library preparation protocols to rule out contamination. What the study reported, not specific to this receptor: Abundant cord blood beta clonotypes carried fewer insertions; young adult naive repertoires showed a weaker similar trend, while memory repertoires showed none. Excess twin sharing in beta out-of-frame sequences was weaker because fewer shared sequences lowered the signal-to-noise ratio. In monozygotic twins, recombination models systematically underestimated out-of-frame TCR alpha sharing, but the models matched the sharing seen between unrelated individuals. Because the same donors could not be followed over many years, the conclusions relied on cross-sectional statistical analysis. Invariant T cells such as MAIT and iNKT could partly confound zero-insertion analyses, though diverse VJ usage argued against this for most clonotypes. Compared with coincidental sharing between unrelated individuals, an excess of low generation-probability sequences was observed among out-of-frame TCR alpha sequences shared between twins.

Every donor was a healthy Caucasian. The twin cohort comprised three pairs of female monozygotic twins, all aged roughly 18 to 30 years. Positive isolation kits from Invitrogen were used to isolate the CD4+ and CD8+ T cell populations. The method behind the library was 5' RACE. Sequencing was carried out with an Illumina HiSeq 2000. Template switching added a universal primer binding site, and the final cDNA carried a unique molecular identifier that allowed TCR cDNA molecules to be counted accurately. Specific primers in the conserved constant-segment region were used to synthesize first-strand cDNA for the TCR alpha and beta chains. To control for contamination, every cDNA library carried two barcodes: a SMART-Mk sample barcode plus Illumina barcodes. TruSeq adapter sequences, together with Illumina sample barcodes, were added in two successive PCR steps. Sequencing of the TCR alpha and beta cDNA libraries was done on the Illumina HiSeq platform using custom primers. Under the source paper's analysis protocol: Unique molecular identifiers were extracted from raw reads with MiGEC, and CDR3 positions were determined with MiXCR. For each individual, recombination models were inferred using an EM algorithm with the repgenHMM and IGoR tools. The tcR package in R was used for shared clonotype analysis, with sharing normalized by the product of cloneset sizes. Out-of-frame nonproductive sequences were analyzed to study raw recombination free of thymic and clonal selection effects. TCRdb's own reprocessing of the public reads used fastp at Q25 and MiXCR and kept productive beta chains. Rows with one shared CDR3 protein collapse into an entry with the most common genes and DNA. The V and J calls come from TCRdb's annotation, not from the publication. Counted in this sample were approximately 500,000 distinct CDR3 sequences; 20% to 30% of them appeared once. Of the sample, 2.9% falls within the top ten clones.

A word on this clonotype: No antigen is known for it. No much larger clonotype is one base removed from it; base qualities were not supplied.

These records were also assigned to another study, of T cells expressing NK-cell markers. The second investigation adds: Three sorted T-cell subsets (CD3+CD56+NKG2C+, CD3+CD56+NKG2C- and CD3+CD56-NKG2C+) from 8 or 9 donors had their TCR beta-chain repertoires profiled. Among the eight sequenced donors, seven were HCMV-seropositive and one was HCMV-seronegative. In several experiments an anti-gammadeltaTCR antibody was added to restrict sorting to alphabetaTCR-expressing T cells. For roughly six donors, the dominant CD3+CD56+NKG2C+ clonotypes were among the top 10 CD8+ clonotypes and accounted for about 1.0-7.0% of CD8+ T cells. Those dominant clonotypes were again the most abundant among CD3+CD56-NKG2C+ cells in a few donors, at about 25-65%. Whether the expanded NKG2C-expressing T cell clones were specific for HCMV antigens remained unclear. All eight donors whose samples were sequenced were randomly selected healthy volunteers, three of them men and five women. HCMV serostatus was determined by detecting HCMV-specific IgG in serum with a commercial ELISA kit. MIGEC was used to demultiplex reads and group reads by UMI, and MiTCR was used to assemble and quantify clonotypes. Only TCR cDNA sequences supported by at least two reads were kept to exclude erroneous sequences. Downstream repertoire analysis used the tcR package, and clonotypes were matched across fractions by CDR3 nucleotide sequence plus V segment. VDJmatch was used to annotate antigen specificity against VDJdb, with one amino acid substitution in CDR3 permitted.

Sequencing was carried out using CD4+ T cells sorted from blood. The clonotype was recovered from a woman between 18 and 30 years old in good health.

The CDR3 region: CASSGRTGDYTYEQYF. The DNA sequence is given as TGTGCCAGCAGTGGGCGGACAGGGGACTATACCTACGAGCAGTACTTC. The chain couples TRBV25-1 to TRBJ2-7; 9 central nucleotides agree with TRBD1. The V end gives up 4 bases and the J end 2 bases, leaving 9 bases in the junction not matched to a gene. In the germline V gene, CDR1 corresponds to MGHDK and CDR2 to SYGVNS. Including cysteine and phenylalanine, the CDR3 has 16 amino acids. The CDR3 DNA has 48 bases and is translated from base 1.